The 12 T cell receptor beta chains reported below all come from one sample, sequenced in a study of blood T cell repertoires in COVID-19. Measured with immunoSEQ multiplex PCR; TCRdb has only the in-frame clones, and not every one. The data show roughly 160,000 clones, about 85% seen once. Sequences were obtained from peripheral blood. These receptors came from a man in his 60s with acute or convalescent COVID-19.

The chain employs TRBV6-2 or TRBV6-3 and TRBJ1-2, with D perhaps TRBD1 (5 bases). This CDR3 has 17 amino acids. Germline assignment: CDR1 MNHEY and CDR2 SVGEGT. Deletions cut 2 bases from V and 0 bases from J, with 16 bases between. The CDR3 here is CASSYGRVERPNYGYTF. The CDR3 DNA reads TGTGCCAGCAGTTACGGCAGGGTGGAAAGACCTAACTATGGCTACACCTTC.

The chain employs TRBV28 and TRBJ1-5; D gene unclear. This CDR3 is 14 amino acids long. Germline values: CDR1 MDHEN, CDR2 SYDVKM. V lost 6 bases and J lost 6, with 15 bases in between. This CDR3 is CASRPGGSGQPQHF. CDR3 in DNA: TGTGCCAGCAGGCCAGGAGGGTCGGGTCAGCCCCAGCATTTT.

This clone was observed a single time. V is TRBV5-1 and J is TRBJ1-1, with D unclear. V was clipped by 2 bases and J by 0 bases, with 14 bases between them. The germline gives CDR1 SGHRS, CDR2 YFSETQ. The CDR3 length is 16 residues. CDR3 residues: CASSFGVTFMNTEAFF. CDR3 nucleotide sequence: TGCGCCAGCAGCTTCGGGGTCACCTTTATGAACACTGAAGCTTTCTTT.

This rearrangement joins TRBV30 to TRBJ2-5; 9 nucleotides agree with TRBD1. V trimming: 7 bases; J trimming: 3 bases; junction bases outside the gene matches: 3. The germline gives CDR1 GTSNPN, CDR2 SVGIG (reference sequence). The CDR3 totals 12 residues. CDR3 coding DNA: TGTGCCTCGGGACAGGGCGAAGAGACCCAGTACTTC. Its protein product is CASGQGEETQYF.

The CDR3 bases are TGTGCCAGCAGCTTAGATTTTGAGTTCGGGGTCGGCTACACCTTC. Translation gives CASSLDFEFGVGYTF. The genes are TRBV7-9 and TRBJ1-2; no clear D. Germline V lookup: CDR1 SEHNR, CDR2 FQNEAQ (reference sequence). V was pared by 1 base and J by 8 bases, with 17 bases between. The CDR3 is 15 amino acids.

The CDR3 DNA follows: TGTGCCAGCAGCCGCCCGGGACTTGAAGCTTTCTTT. It specifies CASSRPGLEAFF. The chain joins TRBV3-1 (or the pseudogene TRBV3-2) to TRBJ1-1; the D gene is possibly TRBD1 (5 bases). The CDR3 is made up of 12 amino acids. Trimming cost V 4 bases and J 7 bases, with 10 bases left between them. Germline-derived CDR1 and CDR2 are LGHDT and YNNKEL (reference sequence).

V and J are TRBV7-9 and TRBJ1-1; D may be TRBD1 (5 bases). V lost 5 bases to trimming and J lost 0 bases, with 10 bases between them. There are 14 residues in the CDR3. The V gene's germline CDR1 is SEHNR and CDR2 FQNEAQ (reference sequence). CDR3 DNA: TGTGCCAGCAGCCCCCGGACATTGAACACTGAAGCTTTCTTT. Protein sequence: CASSPRTLNTEAFF.

The V call is TRBV5-5, the J call TRBJ2-3; a weak D match, TRBD1 (6 bases). CDR1 is SGHKS, CDR2 YYEKEE, per germline (reference sequence). The CDR3 covers 16 residues. V was trimmed by 4 bases and J by 2 bases, leaving 17 bases between them. The CDR3 nucleotides read TGTGCCAGCAGCCCTACAACGACAGGATTCACAGATACGCAGTATTTT. As protein: CASSPTTTGFTDTQYF.

This chain joins TRBV2 and TRBJ1-2; 8 positions agree with TRBD1. From germline, CDR1 is SNHLY and CDR2 FYNNEI. The ends lost 6 bases at V and 14 bases at J; junction bases unmatched: 8. The CDR3 spans 11 residues. The CDR3 sequence: CASSAGDRTTF. CDR3 DNA: TGTGCCAGCAGCGCCGGGGACAGGACTACCTTC. The whole variable domain, remainder taken from reference TRBV2 and TRBJ1-2, is EPEVTQTPSHQVTQMGQEVILRCVPISNHLYFYWYRQILGQKVEFLVSFYNNEISEKSEIFDDQFSVERPDGSNFTLKIRSTKLEDSAMYFCASSAGDRTTFGSGTRLTVV.

A word on this clone: The same CDR3 arises from other DNA sequences in this sample as well. The genes are TRBV5-1 and TRBJ2-5; D perhaps matches TRBD2 (5 bases). V was clipped by 0 bases and J by 5 bases, with 5 bases between them. The CDR3 is 12 residues long. Germline CDR1 is SGHRS and CDR2 is YFSETQ. The CDR3 region has the DNA TGCGCCAGCAGCTTGGCGGGGGAGACCCAGTACTTC. As protein: CASSLAGETQYF.

The chain has TRBV5-1 and TRBJ2-1; 7 bases are a match to TRBD1. With 4 bases clipped from V and 7 bases from J, the junction kept 11 bases outside the gene matches. CDR3 length: 15 amino acids. Per the germline V gene, CDR1 is SGHRS and CDR2 is YFSETQ. DNA for the CDR3: TGCGCCAGCAGCCCAGGACAGGTGTCGCCGAATGAGCAGTTCTTC. Translation gives CASSPGQVSPNEQFF.

This chain uses TRBV19 with TRBJ1-2; no clear D. CDR1 LNHDA and CDR2 SQIVND come from the germline V gene (reference sequence). The CDR3 runs to 13 residues. V lost 3 bases and J 6 bases, leaving 11 bases between the germline ends. CDR3 protein: CASSIPWQDGYTF. In nucleotides, the CDR3 is TGTGCCAGTAGTATCCCTTGGCAGGATGGCTACACCTTC.